This T cell receptor beta chain was captured in a study of OX40 agonist ivuxolimab in advanced cancers. The repertoire was sequenced with immunoSEQ multiplex PCR; TCRdb's copy has only in-frame clones and lacks some. The table lists 50,000 to 60,000 clones, about 88% of them singletons. The V end was cut by 7 bases, the J end by 0 bases, with 10 bases between. This CDR3 spans 13 amino acids. The TCR sequence derives from an adult with an advanced solid tumor such as melanoma, head and neck, liver or kidney cancer. The input for sequencing was CD4+ or CD8+ T cells sorted from blood, taken in a trial of the OX40 agonist ivuxolimab. The V gene is TRBV23-1, the J gene TRBJ2-7; D uncertain. TRBV23-1 is annotated as an ORF whose role is uncertain. CDR3 sequence (DNA): TGCGCCAGCACCCCGGCAGACTCCTACGAGCAGTACTTC. Protein product: CASTPADSYEQYF.